The clone carrying this T cell receptor beta chain was counted between two and nine times. As yet, its antigen is unknown. Both TRBC1 and TRBC2 were covered by a beta constant-region primer of two equimolar oligonucleotides. Four rounds of PCR amplified the ligated cDNA using nested alpha and beta constant-region primers plus SP2. An oligonucleotide with the SP2 primer and a 12-nucleotide UMI was ligated to the cDNA 3' end. TCRdb re-called the UMI-ligation and nested PCR reads through MiXCR, storing one row per CDR3 protein. The sample consists of over 110,000 distinct CDR3 sequences, about 20% of them appearing once. V lost 2 bases and J lost 6; bases outside the gene matches: 4. The CDR3 contains 14 residues. CD8 T cells were positively selected from what remained after CD4 positive selection. The sample originates from a study of naive and memory T cell subsets. The study's findings and limits: A few larger clonotypes appeared in naive repertoires, especially CD8, possibly memory cells re-expressing CD45RA. Gini index rose across naive, CM, EM and EMRA in CD4 and CD8. Over 95% of naive TCR sequences appeared only once, unlike memory subsets.

The TCR sequence derives from a human donor in good health. Material: naive CD8+ T cells from blood. V usage is TRBV12-3 or TRBV12-4 and J usage is TRBJ2-3; 8 positions agree with TRBD2. The CDR3: CASSLRTSRDTQYF. The CDR3 DNA reads TGTGCCAGCAGTTTAAGGACTAGCCGGGATACGCAGTATTTT.